The present T cell receptor (beta chain) was sequenced within a study of blood T cell repertoires in COVID-19. Study overall: T cells, B-cell-depleted T cells, or PBMCs provided the cDNA or gDNA that served as material.

Authors' processing steps: The authors estimated nucleated cell counts from reference gene primer amplification. Sequencing used immunoSEQ multiplex PCR; TCRdb keeps in-frame clones, though not all of them. D and trimming come from the DNA, and the V and J calls and clone size come from that table. This sample yields about 68,000 clones, of which 85% are seen a single time; less than 30% belongs to the top ten. The sample holds one count of this clone. V lost 5 bases to trimming and J lost 9 bases; unmatched junction nucleotides: 5. Germline CDR1 reads SGHVS; CDR2 reads FQNEAQ. The CDR3 totals 14 residues.

The sequence was obtained from a man over 45 with acute or convalescent COVID-19. This chain uses TRBV7-8 with TRBJ1-6; TRBD1 agrees at 9 bases. The sequencing sample was made of peripheral blood. The CDR3 bases are TGTGCCAGCAGCGGGGACAGGGATACTTCACCCCTCCACTTT. This encodes CASSGDRDTSPLHF. Full variable domain (rest looked up from reference TRBV7-8 and TRBJ1-6): GAGVSQSPRYKVAKRGQDVALRCDPISGHVSLFWYQQALGQGPEFLTYFQNEAQLDKSGLPSDRFFAERPEGSVSTLKIQRTQQEDSAVYLCASSGDRDTSPLHFGNGTRLTVT.